These 32 T cell receptor beta chains were all obtained from the same sample, sequenced in a study of T cell responses to AZD1222 COVID-19 vaccine (dated by TCRdb to 2020 to 2023). Reading the label with the study, this specimen's time point is: baseline before first vaccination. Read against the paper, the sample's treatment or condition label means: meningococcal conjugate vaccine given as trial control. Library prep was done by the immunoSEQ multiplex PCR assay. The source is immuneACCESS, and TCRdb retained only in-frame sequences with V and J called. Part of the clones is not carried over; for the studies checked, unresolved V genes explain less than half of this, and the remainder is unexplained. The sample data list roughly 160,000 clones, and just over 90% of these were observed just once. The ten most abundant clones make up 4.4% of the sample. Sequences were derived from peripheral blood, sampled on day 0 of MenACWY control vaccination. The receptor set was obtained from an adult in good health.

The rearrangement joins TRBV20-1 to TRBJ2-3; D gene unclear. The CDR3 totals 11 residues. Germline loops: CDR1 DFQATT, CDR2 SNEGSKA (reference sequence). V lost 3 bases and J lost 7, with 8 bases in between. The CDR3 DNA sequence: TGCAGTGCTAGCAGGCAAAATACGCAGTATTTT. Its translation is CSASRQNTQYF.

The V and J genes are TRBV9 and TRBJ2-3; 10 bases align to TRBD1. The CDR3 contains 15 residues. V lost 3 bases, J lost 3 bases, and 4 bases stayed unmatched. Looked up from germline, CDR1 is SGDLS and CDR2 is YYNGEE. The CDR3 here is CASSGDRGWTDTQYF. The CDR3 coding sequence is TGTGCCAGCAGCGGGGACAGGGGTTGGACAGATACGCAGTATTTT.

This chain links TRBV27 with TRBJ1-1; D unclear. The V gene's germline CDR1 is MNHEY and CDR2 SMNVEV (reference sequence). This CDR3 has 13 amino acids. V lost 1 base to trimming and J lost 4 bases, with 7 bases between them. CDR3 bases: TGTGCCAGCAGTTTATTAGGGCTCACTGAAGCTTTCTTT. Protein sequence: CASSLLGLTEAFF.

Remarks on this clone: At one end, the junction sequence differs from germline, possibly due to a read error. V usage is TRBV7-7 and J usage is TRBJ2-3; 8 bases are a match to TRBD2. The germline V gene has CDR1 SSHAT and CDR2 FNYEAQ (reference sequence). The CDR3 is 15 amino acids. The CDR3 sequence: CASSHGAGGSDTQYF. CDR3 coding DNA: TGTGCTAGCAGCCATGGGGCGGGAGGTTCAGATACGCAGTATTTT.

Of note for this clone: Relative to the germline gene, one junction end is altered; a read error may explain this. The V call is TRBV7-7, the J call TRBJ2-3; 7 bases match TRBD1. The CDR3 loop spans 15 amino acids. CDR1 and CDR2 (germline): SSHAT, FNYEAQ (reference sequence). The CDR3 sequence is CASSFGTDRRDTQYF. CDR3 DNA sequence: TGTGCTAGCAGCTTTGGGACAGACAGAAGAGATACGCAGTATTTT.

The chain combines TRBV29-1 with TRBJ2-3; tentatively, D is TRBD1 (5 bases). Trimming removed 3 bases from V and 3 bases from J, with 13 bases in between. Germline values: CDR1 SQVTM, CDR2 ANQGSEA. The CDR3 is made up of 14 amino acids. CDR3 protein: CSVDISRDTDTQYF. DNA of the CDR3: TGCAGCGTTGATATCTCCAGGGATACAGATACGCAGTATTTT.

The chain joins TRBV28 to TRBJ2-7, with D unresolved. The CDR3 is 12 residues long. Germline V gives CDR1 MDHEN, CDR2 SYDVKM. V lost 5 bases to trimming and J lost 5 bases, with 10 bases between them. CDR3 bases: TGTGCCAGCAGTCCGGCGTTTAACGAGCAGTACTTC. This translates into CASSPAFNEQYF. Based on the CDR3 plus reference TRBV28 and TRBJ2-7, the full variable domain is DVKVTQSSRYLVKRTGEKVFLECVQDMDHENMFWYRQDPGLGLRLIYFSYDVKMKEKGDIPEGYSVSREKKERFSLILESASTNQTSMYLCASSPAFNEQYFGPGTRLTVT.

The CDR3 sequence: CASTDKILNRGELFF. The DNA for the CDR3 is TGTGCCAGCACCGATAAGATACTTAATAGAGGGGAGCTGTTTTTT. V and J are TRBV7-9 and TRBJ2-2; D is unresolved. The CDR3 consists of 15 residues. Trimming stripped 7 bases from V and 8 bases from J, with 20 bases between. Germline values: CDR1 SEHNR, CDR2 FQNEAQ (reference sequence).

This chain uses TRBV6-5 with TRBJ2-3, with 7 bases lining up with TRBD1. This CDR3 has 15 residues. V was clipped by 9 bases and J by 0 bases; unmatched bases: 9. The germline V gene encodes CDR1 MNHEY and CDR2 SVGAGI. CDR3 sequence reads: CARTPGQRSTDTQYF. Here the CDR3 DNA reads TGTGCCAGAACTCCGGGACAGCGAAGCACAGATACGCAGTATTTT.

The rearrangement uses TRBV29-1 and TRBJ2-1; 8 nucleotides match TRBD2. Germline CDR1 SQVTM, CDR2 ANQGSEA. Losses at the gene ends were 2 bases for V and 7 bases for J; bases not matched to a gene: 7. CDR3 length: 14 residues. The CDR3: CSVERSGSSNEQFF. DNA of the CDR3: TGCAGCGTTGAACGGAGCGGGAGCTCTAATGAGCAGTTCTTC.

The CDR3 nucleotides read TGTGCCAGCAGCTTTTTGGGGGTTAGAACGAACACTGAAGCTTTCTTT. It is translated as CASSFLGVRTNTEAFF. V and J are TRBV7-2 and TRBJ1-1, with a weak D call TRBD1 (5 bases). Germline CDR1 SGHTA, CDR2 FQGNSA. The CDR3 is 16 residues long. Trimming left V 3 bases short and J 1 base short, with 15 bases between.

The chain uses TRBV10-3 and TRBJ1-1; possibly TRBD1 for D (5 bases). This CDR3 has 11 residues. Germline CDR1 and CDR2: ENHRY and SYGVKD. The ends were cut back, 4 bases at V and 8 bases at J, with 8 bases in the middle. CDR3: CAISGAGEAFF. Written as DNA, the CDR3 is TGTGCCATCAGTGGTGCAGGGGAAGCTTTCTTT.

The J gene is TRBJ1-5, the V gene TRBV21-1; the DNA was not used to check the table's D call, TRBD1. TRBV21-1 is recorded as a pseudogene. The CDR3 loop spans 17 amino acids. This chain's CDR3 is CASSNLRGTGTHQPQHF. Here the CDR3 DNA reads TGTGCCAGCAGCAACCTCCGAGGAACAGGAACCCATCAGCCCCAGCATTTT.

The rearrangement uses TRBV7-8 and TRBJ2-3; 7 bases match TRBD2. Germline V gene sequence: CDR1 SGHVS, CDR2 FQNEAQ. V lost 3 bases, J lost 1 base, and 1 base stayed unmatched. The CDR3 length is 14 residues. DNA for the CDR3: TGTGCCAGCAGCTTCACTAGCGGCACAGATACGCAGTATTTT. It translates to CASSFTSGTDTQYF.

The chain is built from TRBV6-5 and TRBJ1-2; D gene uncertain. The ends were cut back, 0 bases at V and 1 base at J, with 9 bases in the middle. The CDR3 consists of 15 residues. CDR1 MNHEY and CDR2 SVGAGI come from the germline V gene. The chain's CDR3 is CASSYSRAVNYGYTF. The CDR3, as DNA: TGTGCCAGCAGTTACTCGAGGGCGGTTAACTATGGCTACACCTTC.

The chain has TRBV30 and TRBJ2-2, with 9 bases fitting TRBD1. Germline loops: CDR1 GTSNPN, CDR2 SVGIG (reference sequence). The CDR3 has 14 residues. The ends lost 5 bases at V and 0 bases at J; junction bases unmatched: 1. CDR3 DNA sequence: TGTGCCTGGGGGACAGGGTCGAACACCGGGGAGCTGTTTTTT. Residues: CAWGTGSNTGELFF.

The rearrangement uses TRBV19 and TRBJ1-5; tentative D call: TRBD1 (5 bases). This CDR3 contains 20 residues. The germline V and J ends were trimmed by 1 base and 0 bases, with 22 bases remaining between them. Germline V gene lookup returns CDR1 LNHDA and CDR2 SQIVND (reference sequence). CDR3 amino acids: CASSIAHGGASYSSNQPQHF. CDR3 sequence (DNA): TGTGCCAGTAGTATAGCGCATGGAGGGGCTTCATATAGTAGCAATCAGCCCCAGCATTTT.

This rearrangement joins TRBV9 to TRBJ1-4; 8 nucleotides align to TRBD1. CDR1 is SGDLS, CDR2 YYNGEE, per germline. V lost 4 bases to trimming and J lost 7 bases; unmatched junction nucleotides: 9. The CDR3 is made up of 15 amino acids. Here the CDR3 reads CASSPSAGGGEKLFF. CDR3 bases: TGTGCCAGCAGCCCCTCGGCAGGGGGCGGTGAAAAACTGTTTTTT.

The V call is TRBV30, the J call TRBJ1-2, with TRBD1 matching over 7 bases. V was pared by 8 bases and J by 1 base, with 10 bases of the junction left unmatched. Germline V gene data show CDR1 as GTSNPN and CDR2 as SVGIG (reference sequence). The CDR3 is made up of 14 amino acids. CDR3 sequence: CALHWTGINYGYTF. The CDR3 DNA sequence: TGTGCCCTACACTGGACAGGAATTAACTATGGCTACACCTTC.

This chain uses TRBV28 with TRBJ1-1; D remains unclear. Germline CDR1 and CDR2: MDHEN and SYDVKM. Trimming pared 6 bases from V and 0 bases from J, leaving 8 bases between. The CDR3 has 13 residues. This CDR3 reads CASSPPMNTEAFF. DNA for the CDR3: TGTGCCAGCAGCCCACCGATGAACACTGAAGCTTTCTTT.

V is TRBV27 and J is TRBJ1-1; no reliable D call. CDR1 is MNHEY, CDR2 SMNVEV, per germline (reference sequence). This CDR3 has 15 amino acids. Between the trimmed V and J ends, which lost 2 bases and 2 bases, there was a span of 12 bases. This CDR3 reads CASSLRRGPNTEAFF. The CDR3 DNA sequence: TGTGCCAGCAGTTTAAGGCGGGGTCCCAACACTGAAGCTTTCTTT.

The chain employs TRBV4-1 and TRBJ1-5; D is undetermined. CDR3 length: 16 amino acids. The V gene lost 4 bases and the J gene lost 2 bases, with 15 bases spanning the gap. CDR1 and CDR2 (germline): MGHRA, YSYEKL. The CDR3 protein is CASSPMRSYGNQPQHF. CDR3 DNA sequence: TGCGCCAGCAGCCCCATGAGATCCTACGGCAATCAGCCCCAGCATTTT.

V usage is TRBV18 and J usage is TRBJ2-2; possibly TRBD1 or TRBD2 for D (5 bases each). This CDR3 contains 15 residues. CDR1 is KGHSH, CDR2 LQKENI, per germline. V was shortened by 4 bases and J by 3 bases, with 12 bases between the two germline ends. The CDR3 nucleotides are TGTGCCAGCTCACGAGTTAGAGGGGACACCGGGGAGCTGTTTTTT. The encoded protein is CASSRVRGDTGELFF.

The chain is built from TRBV13 and TRBJ2-2; 8 nucleotides match TRBD2. CDR3 size: 17 residues. CDR1 is PRHDT and CDR2 is FYEKMQ in the germline V gene (reference sequence). Germline trimming cut 3 bases from V and 2 bases from J; bases unmatched to any gene: 8. The CDR3 reads CASSFSPAGVNTGELFF. CDR3 nucleotides: TGTGCCAGCAGCTTTTCCCCAGCGGGAGTTAACACCGGGGAGCTGTTTTTT.

V gene TRBV3-1 (or the pseudogene TRBV3-2) combines with J gene TRBJ1-4, with 10 bases matching TRBD1. Germline values: CDR1 LGHDT, CDR2 YNNKEL (reference sequence). This CDR3 spans 18 amino acids. Trimming at V came to 0 bases and at J to 4 bases, leaving 8 bases not matched to a gene. The CDR3 nucleotides read TGTGCCAGCAGCCAAGATCCGCTGGGGACAGGGGTTAATGAAAAACTGTTTTTT. It encodes CASSQDPLGTGVNEKLFF.

Comment on this clone: At one of its ends the junction is not consistent with the germline gene, which may arise from a read error. J is TRBJ2-5 and V is TRBV7-7; D might be TRBD1 or TRBD2, each matching 5 bases. CDR3 length: 14 amino acids. CDR1 SSHAT and CDR2 FNYEAQ come from the germline V gene (reference sequence). The CDR3 reads CASSLGQWGETQYF. As DNA, the CDR3 is TGTGCTAGCAGCCTCGGGCAGTGGGGGGAGACCCAGTACTTC.

The chain combines TRBV2 with TRBJ2-7; 12 bases agree with TRBD1. This CDR3 comprises 14 residues. Germline lookup yields CDR1 SNHLY and CDR2 FYNNEI. V was pared by 8 bases and J by 6 bases, with 8 bases of the junction left unmatched. The CDR3 reads CASLSGTGGREQYF. The CDR3 DNA reads TGTGCCAGCTTAAGTGGGACAGGGGGCCGCGAGCAGTACTTC.

The chain carries TRBV28 and TRBJ2-2, with D tentatively TRBD2 (5 bases). This CDR3 is 13 amino acids long. V was pared by 1 base and J by 7 bases, with 7 bases between. CDR1 MDHEN and CDR2 SYDVKM come from the germline V gene. DNA of the CDR3: TGTGCCAGCAGTTTATATCGGGACGGGGAGCTGTTTTTT. The encoded protein is CASSLYRDGELFF. The full variable domain, completed using reference TRBV28 and TRBJ2-2, is DVKVTQSSRYLVKRTGEKVFLECVQDMDHENMFWYRQDPGLGLRLIYFSYDVKMKEKGDIPEGYSVSREKKERFSLILESASTNQTSMYLCASSLYRDGELFFGEGSRLTVL.

The chain carries TRBV12-5 and TRBJ2-5; 8 nucleotides agree with TRBD1. This CDR3 has 14 residues. Germline CDR1 LGHNT, CDR2 FRNRAP. Trimming removed 3 bases from V and 3 bases from J; junction bases left unmatched: 3. CDR3 nucleotides: TGTGCTAGTGGTTTCGACAGGGGAGAAGAGACCCAGTACTTC. This gives the protein CASGFDRGEETQYF.

CDR3 loop: CASSVTLAGPSEKLFF. CDR3 bases: TGTGCCAGCAGCGTCACCCTCGCGGGGCCAAGTGAAAAACTGTTTTTT. The chain combines TRBV3-1 (or the pseudogene TRBV3-2) with TRBJ1-4; TRBD1 might be the D (5 bases). V shed 5 bases and J shed 7 bases, with 20 bases lying between them. The CDR3 is 16 residues long. Germline V CDR1 and CDR2: LGHDT, YNNKEL (reference sequence).

The chain combines TRBV21-1 with TRBJ1-6; TRBD1, the table's D call, was not compared with the DNA. TRBV21-1 is a documented pseudogene. The CDR3 extends over 16 amino acids. The CDR3, as DNA: TGTGCCAGCAGCAAAACTGGAGGGGGCGACGATTCACCCCTCCACTTT. Translation: CASSKTGGGDDSPLHF.

The gene calls are TRBV27 and TRBJ1-6, with TRBD1 matching over 8 bases. Trimming took 3 bases from V and 8 from J; bases not matched to a gene: 12. This CDR3 spans 17 amino acids. Germline CDR1 and CDR2: MNHEY and SMNVEV (reference sequence). The CDR3 here is CASSFRTGIAGDSPLHF. As DNA, the CDR3 is TGTGCCAGCAGTTTTAGGACAGGGATTGCAGGGGATTCACCCCTCCACTTT.